These 30 T cell receptor beta chains share one sample of origin, sequenced in a study of T cells expressing NK-cell markers. After re-calling the 5' RACE reads, TCRdb lists one entry per CDR3 protein, DNA absent. The sample's table shows 440,000 or so distinct CDR3 sequences. The specimen sequenced was blood T cells: a sorted CD56 or NKG2C T cell subset, CD4+ or CD8+ T cells, or bulk PBMC T cells (not recorded which). These receptors were collected from a woman aged 18 to 75 in good health.

This rearrangement joins TRBV12-3 or TRBV12-4 to TRBJ2-5. This CDR3 comprises 15 residues. This CDR3 reads CASIRSPGTQETQYF.

The chain joins TRBV19 to TRBJ2-3; TCRdb indicates TRBD1, and absent DNA this call remains unverified. CDR1 and CDR2 from the germline V gene are LNHDA and SQIVND (reference sequence). CDR3 length equals 15 residues. The CDR3 region is CASRLRDRVTDTQYF. The full variable domain, rest sourced from reference TRBV19 and TRBJ2-3, is DGGITQSPKYLFRKEGQNVTLSCEQNLNHDAMYWYRQDPGQGLRLIYYSQIVNDFQKGDIAEGYSVSREKKESFPLTVTSAQKNPTAFYLCASRLRDRVTDTQYFGPGTRLTVL.

J is TRBJ2-1 and V is TRBV11-2; TCRdb designates TRBD2, a call that cannot be tested without DNA. CDR1 and CDR2 from the germline V gene are SGHAT and FQNNGV. The CDR3 length is 17 residues. The CDR3: CASSLDHSSGRANEQFF. The full variable domain, with the rest looked up from reference TRBV11-2 and TRBJ2-1, is EAGVAQSPRYKIIEKRQSVAFWCNPISGHATLYWYQQILGQGPKLLIQFQNNGVVDDSQLPKDRFSAERLKGVDSTLKIQPAKLEDSAVYLCASSLDHSSGRANEQFFGPGTRLTVL.

This sequence joins TRBV5-1 and TRBJ2-1; TCRdb returns TRBD1, unconfirmable since there is no DNA. Germline loops: CDR1 SGHRS, CDR2 YFSETQ. This CDR3 region has 16 residues. CDR3 region: CASSLGGTNSYNEQFF.

V and J are TRBV20-1 and TRBJ2-2; the D call from TCRdb, TRBD2, cannot be confirmed without DNA. Looked up from germline, CDR1 is DFQATT and CDR2 is SNEGSKA (reference sequence). This CDR3 spans 16 amino acids. The CDR3 is CSAPQQKGVFTGELFF.

The J gene is TRBJ2-5, the V gene TRBV7-2; no DNA is available, so the TRBD1 call from TCRdb remains unchecked. The CDR3 totals 14 residues. Germline CDR1 reads SGHTA; CDR2 reads FQGNSA. The CDR3 reads CASSPPGREETQYF.

This sequence joins TRBV28 and TRBJ2-3; with no DNA, the TCRdb D assignment of TRBD1 cannot be verified. This CDR3 is 15 amino acids long. Germline CDR1 and CDR2: MDHEN and SYDVKM. CDR3 amino acids: CASSFFRGNTDTQYF.

This rearrangement joins TRBV29-1 to TRBJ2-4; without DNA, the TCRdb call of TRBD2 cannot be checked. Germline V gives CDR1 SQVTM, CDR2 ANQGSEA. This CDR3 has 13 amino acids. The CDR3 loop is CSVGGSLQNIQYF.

This rearrangement joins TRBV6-1 to TRBJ1-1. The CDR3 has 14 amino acids. Germline values: CDR1 MNHNS, CDR2 SASEGT. The CDR3: CASSDLPVNTEAFF.

V gene TRBV12-3 or TRBV12-4 combines with J gene TRBJ1-1; the TRBD1 assignment by TCRdb is unverifiable without DNA. This CDR3 has 14 amino acids. CDR3 loop: CASSLTGGDTEAFF.

The chain employs TRBV6-5 and TRBJ2-1. CDR3 size: 12 residues. Germline V CDR1 and CDR2: MNHEY, SVGAGI. The CDR3 here is CASSYRDNEQFF.

Here the CDR3 reads CASSYLPRPLGIETQYF. The chain recombines TRBV6-5 with TRBJ2-5; lacking DNA, the TRBD2 call made by TCRdb goes unchecked. Germline V gene lookup returns CDR1 MNHEY and CDR2 SVGAGI. The CDR3 extends over 17 amino acids.

The J gene is TRBJ2-2, the V gene TRBV12-3 or TRBV12-4; checking the TCRdb D call of TRBD1 is not possible without DNA. The CDR3 has 15 residues. This CDR3 reads CASSLGQGASGELFF.

The V and J genes are TRBV6-5 and TRBJ2-5; TCRdb designates TRBD1, a call that cannot be tested without DNA. The germline V gene encodes CDR1 MNHEY and CDR2 SVGAGI. The CDR3 loop spans 15 amino acids. The CDR3 spells CASSYSKGGTETQYF.

This chain links TRBV29-1 with TRBJ2-5; the TRBD2 assignment by TCRdb is unverifiable without DNA. The CDR3 contains 13 residues. Germline loops: CDR1 SQVTM, CDR2 ANQGSEA. The CDR3 here is CSVDHGSAETQYF.

The chain joins TRBV6-5 to TRBJ1-2; the D gene TCRdb calls, TRBD1, cannot be checked with no DNA. This CDR3 region has 13 residues. Germline CDR1 reads MNHEY; CDR2 reads SVGAGI. The CDR3 loop reads CASSSTGVGGYTF.

The V call is TRBV29-1, the J call TRBJ1-1. Per the germline V gene, CDR1 is SQVTM and CDR2 is ANQGSEA. The CDR3 runs to 12 residues. The CDR3 loop reads CSVGFQNTEAFF.

V gene TRBV5-4 combines with J gene TRBJ2-1; TCRdb calls TRBD1, which cannot be checked without DNA. Germline-derived CDR1 and CDR2 are SGHNT and YYREEE (reference sequence). The CDR3 has 13 residues. CDR3 sequence reads: CASSRTSFNEQFF.

The J gene is TRBJ2-1, the V gene TRBV7-2; TCRdb reports TRBD1, a call that lacks DNA to check it against. There are 16 residues in the CDR3. Germline V gene data show CDR1 as SGHTA and CDR2 as FQGNSA. The CDR3 sequence is CASSFRGGTPYNEQFF.

The V call is TRBV6-2 or TRBV6-3, the J call TRBJ2-1; TCRdb proposes TRBD2, but this gene call is untestable without DNA. Germline V lookup: CDR1 MNHEY, CDR2 SVGEGT. The CDR3 runs to 16 residues. Here the CDR3 reads CASSSLAGGPLNEQFF.

The V gene is TRBV5-4, the J gene TRBJ2-7; TCRdb gives TRBD1 as the D gene, but with no DNA this cannot be confirmed. The CDR3 runs 16 residues. Germline V CDR1 and CDR2: SGHNT, YYREEE (reference sequence). The CDR3 sequence is CASSLMSRAALDEQYF.

The chain has TRBV18 and TRBJ2-5; TCRdb picks TRBD1, but there is no DNA to check that call. CDR3 length: 14 residues. In germline, CDR1 is KGHSH, CDR2 LQKENI. The CDR3 sequence: CASSSDPNQETQYF.

This CDR3 reads CASTLSERGSGELFF. The V call is TRBV5-4, the J call TRBJ2-2; there is no DNA to check the TCRdb D call of TRBD2. Germline CDR1 reads SGHNT; CDR2 reads YYREEE (reference sequence). The CDR3 runs 15 residues.

CDR3 residues: CASSQDLRSQVNTEAFF. The chain joins TRBV4-3 to TRBJ1-1; TCRdb names TRBD1, which stays unverified in the absence of DNA. Per the germline V gene, CDR1 is LGHNA and CDR2 is YSLEER. The CDR3 length is 17 residues.

This sequence joins TRBV20-1 and TRBJ2-1; no DNA is available, so the TRBD2 call from TCRdb remains unchecked. This CDR3 is 16 amino acids long. The germline V gene encodes CDR1 DFQATT and CDR2 SNEGSKA (reference sequence). The CDR3 spells CSARDVAQLSYNEQFF.

This chain uses TRBV6-2 or TRBV6-3 with TRBJ1-1. CDR1 is MNHEY and CDR2 is SVGEGT in the germline V gene. This CDR3 is built from 15 residues. The CDR3 protein is CASSYSSGGVTEAFF.

The rearrangement links TRBV5-1 to TRBJ2-5; TCRdb gives TRBD1 as the D gene, but with no DNA this cannot be confirmed. The CDR3 length is 14 residues. Germline V gives CDR1 SGHRS, CDR2 YFSETQ. CDR3 sequence: CASHLSQGAETQYF.

V and J are TRBV28 and TRBJ1-6. The CDR3 has 14 amino acids. Looked up from germline, CDR1 is MDHEN and CDR2 is SYDVKM. The CDR3 sequence: CASTPIGPNSPLHF.

The V and J genes are TRBV6-2 or TRBV6-3 and TRBJ2-7; TCRdb's assignment of TRBD2 cannot be checked, as there is no DNA. This CDR3 spans 16 amino acids. Germline CDR1 reads MNHEY; CDR2 reads SVGEGT. The CDR3 protein is CASSPPPLGKFYEQYF.

The chain couples TRBV11-2 to TRBJ2-4; TCRdb returns TRBD1, unconfirmable since there is no DNA. Germline values: CDR1 SGHAT, CDR2 FQNNGV. The CDR3 length is 16 residues. The CDR3 sequence is CASSLDGNRLGNIQYF.